This T cell receptor (beta chain) stems from a study of blood T cell repertoires in COVID-19. About the study: Spain, Italy and the United States supplied samples that represented acute and convalescent COVID-19. From T cells, B-cell-depleted T cells, or PBMCs came the material, which was cDNA or gDNA.

Germline CDR1 reads SGHRS; CDR2 reads YFSETQ. V trimming: 4 bases; J trimming: 4 bases; junction bases outside the gene matches: 3. This CDR3 is built from 14 residues. Original methodology: How many nucleated cells were present was estimated from reference gene primer amplification. Some clones are missing from TCRdb's copy, which holds only in-frame ones; the method was immunoSEQ multiplex PCR. From that table come the V and J calls and clone size; the DNA was used to work out D and trimming. The sample includes roughly 230,000 clones, 89% of them seen just once. The sequenced sample was peripheral blood. This receptor was identified in a woman in her thirties or forties who had recovered from COVID-19. This chain links TRBV5-1 with TRBJ1-5; 9 positions match TRBD1. The CDR3 protein is CASSLGTGNQPQHF. CDR3 bases: TGCGCCAGCAGCCTAGGGACAGGGAATCAGCCCCAGCATTTT.